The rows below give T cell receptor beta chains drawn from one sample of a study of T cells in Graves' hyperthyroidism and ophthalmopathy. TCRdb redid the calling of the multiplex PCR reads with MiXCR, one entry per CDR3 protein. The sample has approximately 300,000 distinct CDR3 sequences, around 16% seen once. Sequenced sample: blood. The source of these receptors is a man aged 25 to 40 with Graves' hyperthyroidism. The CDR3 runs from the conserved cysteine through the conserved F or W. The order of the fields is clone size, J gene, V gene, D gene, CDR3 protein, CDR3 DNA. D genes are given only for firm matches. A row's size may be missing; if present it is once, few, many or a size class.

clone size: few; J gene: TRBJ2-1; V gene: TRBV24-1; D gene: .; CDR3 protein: CATSDLQTRGDYNEQFF; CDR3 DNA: TGTGCCACCAGTGATTTGCAGACTAGGGGGGACTACAATGAGCAGTTCTTC
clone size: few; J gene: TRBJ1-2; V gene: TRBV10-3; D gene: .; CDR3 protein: CAISEGGANYGYTF; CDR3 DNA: TGTGCCATCAGTGAGGGGGGGGCTAACTATGGCTACACCTTC
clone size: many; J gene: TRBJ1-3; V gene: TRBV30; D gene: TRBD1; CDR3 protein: CAWRPAGGGNTIYF; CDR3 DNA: TGTGCCTGGAGGCCGGCAGGGGGAGGAAACACCATATATTTT
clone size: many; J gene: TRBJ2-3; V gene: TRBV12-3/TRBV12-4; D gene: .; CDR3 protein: CASSPRVSTDTQYF; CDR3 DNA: TGTGCCAGCAGTCCCCGTGTTAGCACAGATACGCAGTATTTT
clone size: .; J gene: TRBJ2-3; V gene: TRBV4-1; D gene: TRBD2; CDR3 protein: CASSQPRLAGGKDTQYF; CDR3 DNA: TGCGCCAGCAGCCAGCCGAGGCTAGCGGGGGGGAAGGATACGCAGTATTTT
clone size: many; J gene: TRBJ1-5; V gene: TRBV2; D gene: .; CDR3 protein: CASSWDTNQPQHF; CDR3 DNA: TGTGCCAGCAGCTGGGACACAAATCAGCCCCAGCATTTT
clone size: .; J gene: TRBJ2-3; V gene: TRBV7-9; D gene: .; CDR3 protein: CASSLHREEDTQYF; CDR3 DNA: TGTGCCAGCAGCCTGCACAGGGAAGAAGATACGCAGTATTTT
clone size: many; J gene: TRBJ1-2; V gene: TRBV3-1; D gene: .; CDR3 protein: CASSLLGNYGYTF; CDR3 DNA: TGTGCCAGCAGCCTATTGGGGAACTATGGCTACACCTTC
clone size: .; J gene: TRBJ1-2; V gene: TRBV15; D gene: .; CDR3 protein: CATSRDTGSNYGYTF; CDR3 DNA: TGTGCCACCAGCAGAGATACTGGGTCAAACTATGGCTACACCTTC
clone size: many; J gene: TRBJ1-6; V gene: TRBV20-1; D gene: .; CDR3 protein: CSAKTPRDGVSSPLHF; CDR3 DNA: TGCAGTGCTAAAACCCCCCGGGACGGAGTCTCCTCACCCCTCCACTTT
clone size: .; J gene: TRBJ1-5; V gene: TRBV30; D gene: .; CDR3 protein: CAWSNPGNQPQHF; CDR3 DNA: TGTGCCTGGAGTAATCCGGGCAATCAGCCCCAGCATTTT
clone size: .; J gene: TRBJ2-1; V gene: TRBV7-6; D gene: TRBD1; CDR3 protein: CASIRGGMHGRGNEQFF; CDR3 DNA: TGTGCCAGCATCCGAGGGGGCATGCATGGCAGGGGCAATGAGCAGTTCTTC
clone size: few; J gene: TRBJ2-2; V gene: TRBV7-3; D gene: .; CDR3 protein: CASSTQQGRELFF; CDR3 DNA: TGTGCCAGCAGCACACAACAGGGCAGGGAGCTGTTTTTT
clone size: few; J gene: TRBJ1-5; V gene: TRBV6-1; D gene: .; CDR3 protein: CASSEQPNQPQHF; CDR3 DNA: TGTGCCAGCAGTGAACAGCCCAATCAGCCCCAGCATTTT
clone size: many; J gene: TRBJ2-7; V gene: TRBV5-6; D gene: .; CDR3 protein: CASSSGLQAFYEQYF; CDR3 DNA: TGTGCCAGCAGCTCCGGACTCCAGGCCTTCTACGAGCAGTACTTC
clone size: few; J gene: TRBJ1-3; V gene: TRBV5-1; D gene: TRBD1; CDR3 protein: CASSYGQGRDTIYF; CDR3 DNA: TGCGCCAGCAGCTACGGACAGGGACGAGACACCATATATTTT
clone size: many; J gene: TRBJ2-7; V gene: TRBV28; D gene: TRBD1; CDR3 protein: CASRDRANYEQYF; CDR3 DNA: TGTGCCAGCCGGGACAGGGCGAACTACGAGCAGTACTTC
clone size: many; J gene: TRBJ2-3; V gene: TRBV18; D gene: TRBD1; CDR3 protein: CASSRRGGGASTDTQYF; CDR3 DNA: TGTGCCAGCTCACGGAGAGGGGGCGGAGCTAGCACAGATACGCAGTATTTT
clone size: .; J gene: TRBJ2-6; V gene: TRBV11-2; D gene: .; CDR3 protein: CASSQHGGKSGANVLTF; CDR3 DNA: TGTGCCAGCAGCCAACACGGAGGGAAGTCTGGGGCCAACGTCCTGACTTTC
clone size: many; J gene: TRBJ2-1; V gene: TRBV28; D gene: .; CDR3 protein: CASSFVSGTRNNEQFF; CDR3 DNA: TGTGCCAGCAGTTTCGTCTCTGGGACAAGAAACAATGAGCAGTTCTTC
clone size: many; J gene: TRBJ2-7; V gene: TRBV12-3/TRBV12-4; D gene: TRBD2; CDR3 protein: CASAGREGYEQYF; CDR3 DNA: TGTGCCAGCGCGGGGCGGGAGGGCTACGAGCAGTACTTC
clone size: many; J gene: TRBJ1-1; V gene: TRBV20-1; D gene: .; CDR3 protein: CSARDPGGEAFF; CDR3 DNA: TGCAGTGCTAGAGATCCAGGCGGCGAAGCTTTCTTT
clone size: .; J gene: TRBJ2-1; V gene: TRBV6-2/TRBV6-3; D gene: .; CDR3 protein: CPSSRVGPYNEQFF; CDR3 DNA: TGTCCCAGCAGTCGTGTCGGGCCTTACAATGAGCAGTTCTTC
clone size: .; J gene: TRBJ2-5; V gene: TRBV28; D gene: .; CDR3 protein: CASSSRGQETQYF; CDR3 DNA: TGTGCCAGCAGCAGCAGGGGCCAAGAGACCCAGTACTTC
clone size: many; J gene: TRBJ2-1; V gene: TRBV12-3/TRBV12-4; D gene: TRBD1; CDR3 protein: CASTFRLGQGSAYNEQFF; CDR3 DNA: TGTGCCAGCACCTTCAGGCTGGGACAGGGGTCTGCCTACAATGAGCAGTTCTTC
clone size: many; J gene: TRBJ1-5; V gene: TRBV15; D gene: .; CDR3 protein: CATSRGVESFDQPQHF; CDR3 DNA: TGTGCCACCAGCAGAGGAGTGGAAAGTTTCGATCAGCCCCAGCATTTT
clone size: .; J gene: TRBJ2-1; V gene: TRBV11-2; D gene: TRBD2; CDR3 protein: CASSSTAGGTYNEQFF; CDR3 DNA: TGCGCCAGCAGCTCCACAGCGGGAGGGACCTACAATGAGCAGTTCTTC
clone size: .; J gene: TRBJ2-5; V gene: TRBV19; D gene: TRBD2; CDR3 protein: CASSIVGGSLETQYF; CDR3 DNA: TGTGCCAGTAGTATAGTCGGCGGGAGCCTGGAGACCCAGTACTTC
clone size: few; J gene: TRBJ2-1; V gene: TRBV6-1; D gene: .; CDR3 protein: CASSEMSRHNEQFF; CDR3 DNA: TGTGCCAGCAGTGAAATGAGCAGGCACAATGAGCAGTTCTTC
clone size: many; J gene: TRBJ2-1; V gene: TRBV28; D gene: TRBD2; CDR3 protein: CASSPRSGREHEQFF; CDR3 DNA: TGTGCCAGCAGTCCCCGGTCGGGGCGGGAGCATGAGCAGTTCTTC
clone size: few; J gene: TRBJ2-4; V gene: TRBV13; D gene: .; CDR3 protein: CASTLKNQNIQYF; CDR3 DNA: TGTGCCAGCACCCTGAAGAACCAAAACATTCAGTACTTC
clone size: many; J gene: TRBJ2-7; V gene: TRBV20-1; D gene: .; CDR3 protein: CSAKRVAVYEQYF; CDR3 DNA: TGCAGTGCTAAGCGGGTAGCGGTATACGAGCAGTACTTC
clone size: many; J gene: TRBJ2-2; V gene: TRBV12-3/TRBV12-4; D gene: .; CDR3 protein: CASSLGPNTGELFF; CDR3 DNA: TGTGCCAGCAGTTTAGGGCCGAACACCGGGGAGCTGTTTTTT
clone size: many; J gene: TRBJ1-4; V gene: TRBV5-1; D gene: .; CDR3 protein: CASSMRTAEKLFF; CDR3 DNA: TGCGCCAGCAGCATGCGGACAGCCGAAAAACTGTTTTTT
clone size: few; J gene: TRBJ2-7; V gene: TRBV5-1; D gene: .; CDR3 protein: CASSFDYSYEQYF; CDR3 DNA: TGCGCCAGCAGCTTCGACTATTCCTACGAGCAGTACTTC
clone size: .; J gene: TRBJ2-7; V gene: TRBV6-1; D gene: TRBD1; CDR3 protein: CASSGLGTGAVGQYF; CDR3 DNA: TGTGCCAGCAGTGGACTGGGGACAGGGGCGGTGGGGCAGTACTTC
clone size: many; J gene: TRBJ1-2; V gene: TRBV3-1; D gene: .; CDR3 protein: CASSQEFRGQGYTF; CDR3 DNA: TGTGCCAGCAGCCAAGAATTTAGAGGGCAAGGCTACACCTTC
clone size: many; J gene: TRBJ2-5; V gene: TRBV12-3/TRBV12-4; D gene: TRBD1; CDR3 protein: CASSPWGQGMETQYF; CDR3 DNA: TGTGCCAGCAGCCCGTGGGGACAGGGGATGGAGACCCAGTACTTC
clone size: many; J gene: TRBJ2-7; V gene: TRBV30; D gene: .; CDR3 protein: CAWTIVPSSSYEQYF; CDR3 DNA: TGTGCCTGGACCATCGTCCCCTCTAGTTCCTACGAGCAGTACTTC
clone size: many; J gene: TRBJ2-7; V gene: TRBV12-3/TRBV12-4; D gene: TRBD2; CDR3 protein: CASRTSADPYEQYF; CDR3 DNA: TGTGCCAGCAGGACTAGCGCAGACCCCTACGAGCAGTACTTC
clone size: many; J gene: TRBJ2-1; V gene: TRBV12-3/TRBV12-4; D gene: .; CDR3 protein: CASSLAWATYNEQFF; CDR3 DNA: TGTGCCAGCAGTTTAGCCTGGGCTACCTACAATGAGCAGTTCTTC
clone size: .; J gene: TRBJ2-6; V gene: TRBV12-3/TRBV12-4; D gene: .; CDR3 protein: CASILSTAGVPGANVLTF; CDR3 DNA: TGTGCCAGCATCCTCAGCACTGCCGGGGTACCTGGGGCCAACGTCCTGACTTTC
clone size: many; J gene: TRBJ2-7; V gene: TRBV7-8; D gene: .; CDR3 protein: CASSHRGSYEQYF; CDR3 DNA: TGTGCCTCAAGCCACCGGGGCTCCTACGAGCAGTACTTC
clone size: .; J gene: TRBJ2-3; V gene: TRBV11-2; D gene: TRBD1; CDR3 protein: CASSLFGTGGERTQYF; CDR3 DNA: TGTGCCAGCAGTTTATTCGGGACAGGGGGCGAGCGTACGCAGTATTTT